The clone carrying this T cell receptor beta chain was detected only a few times. Its antigen is not identified. The data were taken from a study of identical twins. Overall study results and limits: With monozygotic twins, out-of-frame TCR alpha sharing exceeded what models estimated.

cDNA carried unique molecular identifiers, and a universal primer site was added by template switching. One entry per CDR3 protein, called by TCRdb with MiXCR from the 5' RACE reads. The table has approximately 350,000 distinct CDR3 sequences, more than 9% seen once. CDR1 is SGHRS and CDR2 is YFSETQ in the germline V gene. Germline trimming cut 3 bases from V and 4 bases from J; bases unmatched to any gene: 8. The CDR3 loop spans 16 amino acids. The sample was also linked to a second study, of yellow fever vaccine responses in identical twins.

The rearrangement uses TRBV5-1 and TRBJ1-3; 9 positions agree with TRBD1. This TCR was sampled from a woman younger than 30 in good health. The sequenced sample was CD8+ T cells sorted from blood. Written as DNA, the CDR3 is TGCGCCAGCAGCTCTACCGGGACAGGGTTCGGAAACACCATATATTTT. It codes for CASSSTGTGFGNTIYF.